These 7 T cell receptor beta chains were all obtained from the same sample, sequenced in a study of cytotoxic CD8 clonotypes in ibrutinib-treated CLL. Here immunoSEQ multiplex PCR was the method, and the copy in TCRdb shows in-frame clones only, minus some. The sample yields fewer than 200,000 clones, under 85% seen once. The sequencing here drew on PBMCs, taken after 24 months of ibrutinib treatment. The receptors stem from a human donor with chronic lymphocytic leukemia.

This clone has only a few counts. The V gene is TRBV19, the J gene TRBJ2-7; D uncertain. Germline CDR1 reads LNHDA; CDR2 reads SQIVND (reference sequence). The CDR3 spans 13 residues. V lost 3 bases and J 2 bases, leaving 8 bases between the germline ends. The CDR3 nucleotides read TGTGCCAGTAGTATCCAGCTTGCCTACGAGCAGTACTTC. Translated, it gives CASSIQLAYEQYF.

The chain combines TRBV18 with TRBJ1-3; maybe TRBD1 (6 bases). CDR3 length: 14 amino acids. Germline V gives CDR1 KGHSH, CDR2 LQKENI. V was clipped by 5 bases and J by 4 bases, with 12 bases between them. The CDR3 loop reads CASSAGADGNTIYF. CDR3 bases: TGTGCCAGCTCAGCAGGGGCTGACGGAAACACCATATATTTT.

V gene TRBV29-1 combines with J gene TRBJ2-7; 9 positions agree with TRBD1. This CDR3 region has 12 residues. Germline V CDR1 and CDR2: SQVTM, ANQGSEA. The junction had 7 bases not matched to a gene; V was cut back by 7 bases and J by 6 bases. Written as DNA, the CDR3 is TGCAGCGGCTTCGGACAGGGGTTCGAGCAGTACTTC. This codes for CSGFGQGFEQYF.

The chain recombines TRBV5-1 with TRBJ1-2; 9 bases agree with TRBD1. Germline-derived CDR1 and CDR2 are SGHRS and YFSETQ. V lost 4 bases to trimming and J lost 2 bases; unmatched junction nucleotides: 6. The CDR3 has 15 residues. DNA of the CDR3: TGCGCCAGCAGCGGGGGGACAGGGTACAACTATGGCTACACCTTC. Translated: CASSGGTGYNYGYTF.

This sequence joins TRBV7-2 and TRBJ2-5, with a possible D match to TRBD1 (5 bases). V shed 0 bases and J shed 7 bases, with 12 bases lying between them. The CDR3 contains 14 residues. CDR1 and CDR2 (germline): SGHTA, FQGNSA. CDR3 sequence reads: CASSLAQSRGTQYF. Written as DNA, the CDR3 is TGTGCCAGCAGCTTAGCCCAATCTAGGGGGACCCAGTACTTC.

The V and J genes are TRBV19 and TRBJ2-3; 12 positions match TRBD2. The length of the CDR3 is 17 residues. The V segment lost 0 bases and the J segment 8 bases; nucleotides outside the gene matches: 9. Germline V gene data show CDR1 as LNHDA and CDR2 as SQIVND (reference sequence). CDR3: CASSIDQTSGSVSTQYF. CDR3 nucleotide sequence: TGTGCCAGTAGTATAGATCAGACTAGCGGGAGCGTTTCTACGCAGTATTTT. The whole variable domain, remainder taken from reference TRBV19 and TRBJ2-3, is DGGITQSPKYLFRKEGQNVTLSCEQNLNHDAMYWYRQDPGQGLRLIYYSQIVNDFQKGDIAEGYSVSREKKESFPLTVTSAQKNPTAFYLCASSIDQTSGSVSTQYFGPGTRLTVL.

This sequence joins TRBV27 and TRBJ2-7, with D unclear. Trimming took off 3 bases at V and 5 bases at J, with 11 bases between the two ends. Germline V gene sequence: CDR1 MNHEY, CDR2 SMNVEV (reference sequence). The CDR3 is made up of 13 amino acids. The DNA of the CDR3 is TGTGCCAGCAGTTTTGTACCCCGCGACGAGCAGTACTTC. Translating gives CASSFVPRDEQYF.